The clone carrying this TCR beta chain appeared a few times. The ends were cut back, 4 bases at V and 2 bases at J, with 14 bases in the middle. Germline CDR1 is SQVTM and CDR2 is ANQGSEA. CDR3 length: 14 residues. The use of a sample-barcoded 5' primer and a J-beta primer mix characterized a second PCR of roughly 6 to 11 cycles. TCRdb ran MiXCR on the 5' RACE reads and lists one entry per CDR3 protein. The table includes about 1 million distinct CDR3 sequences, under 45% detected once. This entry is derived from a study of blood T cells in healthy people across ages. This TCR derives from a woman aged 55 to 70 in good health. The chain joins TRBV29-1 to TRBJ1-2; maybe TRBD1 (6 bases). Input material: blood. The CDR3 DNA reads as TGCAGCGTTGGGGAGGCAGGGGCGAACTATGGCTACACCTTC. Translation: CSVGEAGANYGYTF.